These 9 T cell receptor beta chains originate from one sample sequenced in a study of T cell responses to AZD1222 COVID-19 vaccine. Some clones are missing from TCRdb's copy, which holds only in-frame ones; the method was immunoSEQ multiplex PCR. Among about 130,000 clones listed, roughly 94% were seen once. The specimen comprised peripheral blood, sampled on day 0 of AZD1222 vaccination. The receptors stem from an adult in good health.

The J gene is TRBJ1-1, the V gene TRBV7-9; TRBD1 matches at 8 bases. V was pared by 4 bases and J by 10 bases, with 14 bases of the junction left unmatched. Per germline, CDR1 SEHNR and CDR2 FQNEAQ (reference sequence). The CDR3 extends over 15 amino acids. Here the CDR3 DNA reads TGTGCCAGCAGCTCCGGACAGGGCAGGGGAAGGGGAGCTTTCTTT. Amino acid sequence: CASSSGQGRGRGAFF.

The gene calls are TRBV18 and TRBJ1-2; 8 bases are shared with TRBD1. This CDR3 is 14 amino acids long. Germline CDR1 is KGHSH and CDR2 is LQKENI. Trimming cost V 3 bases and J 4 bases; bases outside gene matches: 4. The CDR3 here is CASSPGQGTYGYTF. The CDR3 DNA sequence: TGTGCCAGCTCACCTGGACAGGGAACCTATGGCTACACCTTC. Full variable domain (missing parts from reference TRBV18 and TRBJ1-2): NAGVMQNPRHLVRRRGQEARLRCSPMKGHSHVYWYRQLPEEGLKFMVYLQKENIIDESGMPKERFSAEFPKEGPSILRIQQVVRGDSAAYFCASSPGQGTYGYTFGSGTRLTVV.

V is TRBV4-1 and J is TRBJ1-1; 11 positions agree with TRBD1. Per the germline V gene, CDR1 is MGHRA and CDR2 is YSYEKL. V dropped 0 bases and J dropped 3; count of bases not matched to a gene: 9. The CDR3 consists of 18 residues. The DNA of the CDR3 is TGCGCCAGCAGCCAAGATCGGACAGGGGGCAGTGGGGACACTGAAGCTTTCTTT. It is translated as CASSQDRTGGSGDTEAFF.

V is TRBV5-1 and J is TRBJ2-7, with no clear D. Germline values: CDR1 SGHRS, CDR2 YFSETQ. The CDR3 totals 13 residues. Trimming pared 5 bases from V and 7 bases from J, leaving 16 bases between. CDR3 nucleotide sequence: TGCGCCAGCAGTCGAGATTCCAGGTGGGAGCAGTACTTC. Its protein is CASSRDSRWEQYF.

The chain combines TRBV4-1 with TRBJ2-1, with 10 bases aligning to TRBD2. This CDR3 comprises 17 residues. V lost 0 bases to trimming and J lost 8 bases; unmatched junction nucleotides: 10. Germline V gene lookup returns CDR1 MGHRA and CDR2 YSYEKL. The CDR3 bases are TGCGCCAGCAGCCAAGATTCCCGGCTAGCGGGAGTCGATGAGCAGTTCTTC. The encoded protein is CASSQDSRLAGVDEQFF.

The chain links TRBV7-6 to TRBJ2-1; TRBD2 matches 8 bases. Losses at the gene ends were 1 base for V and 4 bases for J; bases not matched to a gene: 6. The CDR3 extends over 16 amino acids. Per germline, CDR1 SGHVS and CDR2 FNYEAQ. The CDR3 coding sequence is TGTGCCAGCAGCTTAGAGGCGGGAGGAGGGTACAATGAGCAGTTCTTC. Translated, it gives CASSLEAGGGYNEQFF.

This rearrangement joins TRBV27 to TRBJ2-6; TRBD1 agrees at 7 bases. The V segment lost 6 bases and the J segment 2 bases; nucleotides outside the gene matches: 4. This CDR3 is 15 amino acids long. CDR1 is MNHEY, CDR2 SMNVEV, per germline (reference sequence). The CDR3 is CASRRQGAGANVLTF. The CDR3 DNA reads TGTGCCAGCAGACGTCAGGGGGCTGGGGCCAACGTCCTGACTTTC.

The chain couples TRBV12-5 to TRBJ2-1; D ambiguous. CDR1 and CDR2 (germline): LGHNT, FRNRAP. The CDR3 has 12 residues. Trimming removed 6 bases at V and 7 bases at J, with 10 bases between. This chain's CDR3 is CASGVSKNEQFF. For the CDR3, the DNA is TGTGCTAGTGGAGTCTCGAAGAATGAGCAGTTCTTC.

The chain combines TRBV27 with TRBJ2-3; D possibly corresponds to TRBD1 (5 bases). The CDR3 loop spans 15 amino acids. CDR1 is MNHEY and CDR2 is SMNVEV in the germline V gene (reference sequence). V was trimmed by 1 base and J by 3 bases, leaving 11 bases between them. CDR3 sequence: CASSLLGRETDTQYF. Here the CDR3 DNA reads TGTGCCAGCAGTTTATTAGGCAGGGAAACAGATACGCAGTATTTT.